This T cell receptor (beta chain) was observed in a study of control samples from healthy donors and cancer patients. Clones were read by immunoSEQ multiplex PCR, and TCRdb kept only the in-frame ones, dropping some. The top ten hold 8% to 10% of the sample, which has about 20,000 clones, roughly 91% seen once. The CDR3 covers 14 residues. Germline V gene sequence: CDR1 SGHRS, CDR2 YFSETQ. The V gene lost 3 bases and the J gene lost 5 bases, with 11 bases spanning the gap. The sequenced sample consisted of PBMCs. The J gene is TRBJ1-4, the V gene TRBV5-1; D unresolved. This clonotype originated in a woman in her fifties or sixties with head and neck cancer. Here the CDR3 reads CASSSDGRNEKLFF. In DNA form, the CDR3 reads TGCGCCAGCAGCTCCGACGGGAGAAATGAAAAACTGTTTTTT.